This T cell receptor beta chain was sequenced for a study of regulatory T cells in long-lasting Graves disease (dated by TCRdb to about 2021). For the study in its entirety: Persistent Graves' disease was defined as antithyroid drug treatment for over 5 years with persistently positive TSH receptor autoantibodies. Persistent Graves' disease patients in the clinical cohort had taken antithyroid drugs for about 10.3 years on average. The study was registered as a clinical trial and conducted in China. This study used TCR sequencing and RNA sequencing of peripheral blood to compare persistent Graves' disease patients against newly diagnosed Graves' disease patients. A total of some 33 samples were covered by TCR sequencing, comprising approximately 13 persistent and roughly 20 newly diagnosed Graves' disease patients.

What the work shows at the level of the full study, not this receptor alone: As a limitation, the authors acknowledged that the small sample size may reduce accuracy. Preferential use of TRBV28, TRBJ1-2 and TRBJ2-5 was observed in persistent disease, whereas TRBV20-1 and TRBJ2-1 were favored in newly diagnosed disease. Persistent patients shared more public clonotypes among themselves (around 2,700) than newly diagnosed patients did (about 900). Peripheral blood alone was examined, since thyroid tissue, which constituted the primary lesion, could not be accessed. Only the TCR beta chain was sequenced and analyzed. Compared with newly diagnosed patients, persistent Graves' disease patients had lower TCR Shannon entropy and fewer highly expanded clones, which suggests clonal expansion.

Libraries were prepared through multiplex PCR. Sequenced on an Illumina HiSeq 4000. CDR3 regions were amplified by Arm-PCR with iRepertoire HTBI primers to construct TCR beta libraries. Before sequencing, the PCR products underwent gel purification. As for the original processing: Gene usage analysis of CDR3 amino acid clonotypes relied on the roughly 67 TRBV and more than twelve TRBJ segments identified across samples. COPE and FqMerger were used to merge filtered high-quality paired reads into contigs. BLAST was used to align contigs to IMGT TRBV, TRBD and TRBJ reference genes, with CDR3 defined following IMGT. Highly expanded clones were defined as clonotypes with a frequency above 0.1%. Shannon entropy served as the measure of repertoire diversity, while the Gini coefficient captured V-J evenness. Public clonotypes were defined as clonotypes shared by more than one individual. TCRdb reprocessing: public reads trimmed at Q25 with fastp, clones called with MiXCR, in-frame beta chains kept. Merged by CDR3 protein, the rows form single entries marked with the most common genes and DNA. For this entry, the V and J calls and clone size follow TCRdb and not the study's own pipeline. The sample records about 660,000 distinct CDR3 sequences, approximately 31% of which are singletons. The ten largest clones represent under 55% of the sample.

From its cysteine to its phenylalanine, the CDR3 spans 15 amino acids. CDR3 DNA is the only sequence kept; it has 45 bases, read in frame from the first base. A distance of 18 bases separates the germline ends of V and J, which lose 6 bases and 4 bases respectively. At least ten counts were recorded for this clonotype. Its specific antigen is unknown. Base quality data are lacking; no much larger clone is found one base away. The time point label, read with the paper, signifies: persistent/refractory GD, antithyroid drugs over 5 years with positive TRAb. For both TCR sequencing and RNA sequencing, RNA was extracted from PBMCs in TRIzol. The diagnosis of Graves' disease was made according to American Thyroid Association guidelines. Patients for the study were recruited at an endocrinology department in Xi'an, China. From each patient, 7.5 to 9.5 milliliters of peripheral blood was collected into an EDTA anticoagulant tube. PBMCs were isolated by Ficoll Paque Plus density gradient separation without further T cell sorting. An Agilent 2100 Bioanalyzer and agarose gel were used to check RNA quality, while a NanoDrop 2000 measured RNA concentration.

This sequence was found in a female donor with Graves disease. The rearrangement combines TRBV12-3 or TRBV12-4 with TRBJ1-2; the D region possibly corresponds to TRBD1 (5 bases align). The starting material was peripheral blood mononuclear cells (PBMCs), obtained when the disease was refractory, from a patient treated with antithyroid drugs. CDR3 region: CASSLRDGIPYGYTF. The nucleotide sequence is given as TGTGCCAGCAGCCTTAGGGACGGTATACCCTATGGCTACACCTTC.